The 15 T cell receptor beta chains presented below share a single source sample, sequenced in a study of CD8+CD57+ T cells in acquired aplastic anemia. Selection for sequencing was limited to patients who had shown CD8+CD57+ cell expansion by flow cytometry. Profiling that covered TCR beta VDJ and CDR3 relied on genomic DNA as its template. TCRdb independently ran MiXCR on the reads; one entry per CDR3 protein. The data show about 160,000 distinct CDR3 sequences, with roughly half seen just once and roughly 3.5% held by the top ten. The specimen sequenced was sorted CD4+, CD8+, or CD8+CD57+ T cells (not recorded which) from PBMCs. The source is a human donor with aplastic anemia.

The gene calls are TRBV19 and TRBJ2-2; D is perhaps TRBD1 (6 bases). V lost 5 bases, J lost 1 base, and 14 bases lay in between. CDR1 LNHDA and CDR2 SQIVND come from the germline V gene (reference sequence). The CDR3 is made up of 16 amino acids. The CDR3 nucleotides read TGTGCCAGTAGTCTCACGGGACACATGAACACCGGGGAGCTGTTTTTT. It is translated as CASSLTGHMNTGELFF.

The genes are TRBV29-1 and TRBJ1-1; TRBD1 might be the D (5 bases). CDR3 length: 11 amino acids. V was cut by 4 bases and J by 10 bases, with 13 bases left in between. Germline values: CDR1 SQVTM, CDR2 ANQGSEA. Here the CDR3 reads CSVAEGTGAFF. CDR3 DNA sequence: TGCAGCGTTGCAGAAGGGACCGGAGCTTTCTTT. Based on the CDR3 plus reference TRBV29-1 and TRBJ1-1, the full variable domain is SAVISQKPSRDICQRGTSLTIQCQVDSQVTMMFWYRQQPGQSLTLIATANQGSEATYESGFVIDKFPISRPNLTFSTLTVSNMSPEDSSIYLCSVAEGTGAFFGQGTRLTVV.

The chain is built from TRBV6-1 and TRBJ1-1, with D uncertain. Germline-derived CDR1 and CDR2 are MNHNS and SASEGT. The CDR3 contains 10 residues. V gave up 6 bases and J gave up 4 bases, with 3 bases separating them. The CDR3, as DNA: TGTGCCAGCAGCTTCACTGAAGCTTTCTTT. It yields the protein CASSFTEAFF.

The chain combines TRBV2 with TRBJ1-3, with 7 bases that match TRBD1. Germline V gene data show CDR1 as SNHLY and CDR2 as FYNNEI. Trimming removed 4 bases from V and 2 bases from J; junction bases left unmatched: 5. The CDR3 is 15 residues long. The DNA of the CDR3 is TGTGCCAGCAGTGCAGACAGGGTGGCTGGAAACACCATATATTTT. It is translated as CASSADRVAGNTIYF.

This clonotype came up many times. The V call is TRBV7-9, the J call TRBJ1-2; TRBD1 matches at 10 bases. CDR1 is SEHNR and CDR2 is FQNEAQ in the germline V gene (reference sequence). This CDR3 has 15 residues. V shed 6 bases, J shed 3 bases, and the junction held 7 bases outside the gene matches. CDR3 in amino acids: CASRRDRGRDYGYTF. The CDR3, as DNA: TGTGCCAGCAGACGAGACAGGGGGCGAGACTATGGCTACACCTTC. The full variable domain, its missing parts supplied by reference TRBV7-9 and TRBJ1-2, is DTGVSQNPRHKITKRGQNVTFRCDPISEHNRLYWYRQTLGQGPEFLTYFQNEAQLEKSRLLSDRFSAERPKGSFSTLEIQRTEQGDSAMYLCASRRDRGRDYGYTFGSGTRLTVV.

The chain links TRBV7-6 to TRBJ1-1, with a possible D match to TRBD1 (5 bases). V lost 0 bases and J 2 bases, leaving 13 bases between the germline ends. There are 16 residues in the CDR3. Germline V lookup: CDR1 SGHVS, CDR2 FNYEAQ. The CDR3 is CASSLAAGTLNTEAFF. In nucleotides, the CDR3 is TGTGCCAGCAGCTTAGCGGCGGGGACCCTAAACACTGAAGCTTTCTTT.

This clonotype was counted only a few times. V and J are TRBV28 and TRBJ2-5, with TRBD2 matching over 10 bases. With V trimmed by 2 bases and J by 5 bases, 5 bases remained unmatched. The CDR3 has 15 amino acids. CDR1 MDHEN and CDR2 SYDVKM come from the germline V gene. The CDR3 is CASSLLSGRKETQYF. The CDR3 nucleotides read TGTGCCAGCAGTTTACTTAGCGGGAGGAAGGAGACCCAGTACTTC.

CDR3 amino acids: CASRGTGETQYF. DNA of the CDR3: TGTGCCAGTAGAGGGACAGGGGAGACCCAGTACTTC. The genes are TRBV19 and TRBJ2-5; 9 nucleotides agree with TRBD1. V was pared by 6 bases and J by 5 bases, with 1 base of the junction left unmatched. The CDR3 sequence is 12 residues long. Germline lookup yields CDR1 LNHDA and CDR2 SQIVND (reference sequence).

V gene TRBV5-6 combines with J gene TRBJ1-3; D remains ambiguous. Trimming shortened V by 0 bases and J by 6 bases, and 10 bases separated the two germline ends. CDR3 length: 14 residues. Germline V gene data show CDR1 as SGHDT and CDR2 as YYEEEE. CDR3 bases: TGTGCCAGCAGCTTGGCGAGGAGTCTAAACACCATATATTTT. Its protein is CASSLARSLNTIYF.

This clonotype was counted at least ten times. The V call is TRBV24-1, the J call TRBJ2-2; 7 positions agree with TRBD1. The CDR3 is 16 residues long. V gave up 0 bases and J gave up 5 bases; unmatched junction bases: 5. Per germline, CDR1 KGHDR and CDR2 SFDVKD. In nucleotides, the CDR3 is TGTGCCACCAGTGATTTGGCGACAGGGCGGACCGGGGAGCTGTTTTTT. It encodes CATSDLATGRTGELFF.

The chain joins TRBV19 to TRBJ1-5; the D is unclear. Germline lookup yields CDR1 LNHDA and CDR2 SQIVND (reference sequence). V was trimmed by 8 bases and J by 2 bases, leaving 10 bases between them. CDR3 length: 13 residues. CDR3 in DNA: TGTGCCAGTGGCTTACTGGGCAATCAGCCCCAGCATTTT. Encoded protein: CASGLLGNQPQHF. The full variable domain, in which reference TRBV19 and TRBJ1-5 provide the parts outside the CDR3, is DGGITQSPKYLFRKEGQNVTLSCEQNLNHDAMYWYRQDPGQGLRLIYYSQIVNDFQKGDIAEGYSVSREKKESFPLTVTSAQKNPTAFYLCASGLLGNQPQHFGDGTRLSIL.

The chain is built from TRBV5-6 and TRBJ2-5; 11 nucleotides line up with TRBD1. The V segment lost 4 bases and the J segment 5 bases; nucleotides outside the gene matches: 7. CDR3 length equals 15 residues. Germline V gene sequence: CDR1 SGHDT, CDR2 YYEEEE. CDR3 sequence reads: CASSEGTGGRETQYF. The CDR3, as DNA: TGTGCCAGCAGCGAGGGGACAGGGGGGAGGGAGACCCAGTACTTC. Variable domain in full (rest from reference TRBV5-6 and TRBJ2-5): DAGVTQSPTHLIKTRGQQVTLRCSPKSGHDTVSWYQQALGQGPQFIFQYYEEEERQRGNFPDRFSGHQFPNYSSELNVNALLLGDSALYLCASSEGTGGRETQYFGPGTRLLVL.

This clonotype was seen ten or more times. This rearrangement joins TRBV19 to TRBJ1-2; 8 positions agree with TRBD1. Germline V CDR1 and CDR2: LNHDA, SQIVND (reference sequence). The CDR3 consists of 16 residues. The ends lost 5 bases at V and 4 bases at J; junction bases unmatched: 12. CDR3 sequence reads: CASSPFQGAQAYGYTF. CDR3 DNA: TGTGCCAGTAGTCCCTTCCAGGGGGCTCAGGCCTATGGCTACACCTTC.

This clonotype was found a few times. The chain has TRBV27 and TRBJ2-3; D is uncertain. From germline, CDR1 is MNHEY and CDR2 SMNVEV (reference sequence). V was shortened by 3 bases and J by 4 bases, with 8 bases between the two germline ends. The CDR3 covers 13 residues. The CDR3: CASSFQWSDTQYF. In DNA form, the CDR3 reads TGTGCCAGCAGTTTCCAATGGTCAGATACGCAGTATTTT.

The rearrangement uses TRBV19 and TRBJ2-1; 8 nucleotides align to TRBD2. Trimming took 6 bases from V and 3 from J; bases not matched to a gene: 7. The CDR3 length is 15 residues. Germline-derived CDR1 and CDR2 are LNHDA and SQIVND (reference sequence). The DNA for the CDR3 is TGTGCCAGTAGGCTCCTAGCGGGCGACTACAATGAGCAGTTCTTC. Its protein is CASRLLAGDYNEQFF.